A selection of T cell receptor beta chains follows, all from one sample in a study of blood T cell repertoires in COVID-19. The repertoire was sequenced with immunoSEQ multiplex PCR; TCRdb's copy has only in-frame clones and lacks some. The repertoire consists of 250,000 to 300,000 clones, with about 90% occurring once and the leading ten covering 2.2%. The sequencing input was peripheral blood. These receptors originate from a woman between 50 and 59 years old who had recovered from COVID-19. Each CDR3 is given with its conserved first and last residue. The D gene is left open where the match is weak. A clone size is listed for some rows: how often the clone was seen (once, few, many), or a class if it is expanded.

TRBV7-2	TRBD2	NA	16	TRBJ2-1	TGTGCCAGCAGCTCGGTGCTGAGCGGGAGTTTGGGTGAGCAGTTCTTC	CASSSVLSGSLGEQFF
TRBV11-2	TRBD2	NA	17	TRBJ2-1	TGTGCCAGCAGCTCACGAACGGGGGGGGCCCTGGACAATGAGCAGTTCTTC	CASSSRTGGALDNEQFF
TRBV2	NA	NA	17	TRBJ1-2	TGTGCCAGCAGTGGACAGACAAACAGCCTTCTAAGTTATGGCTACACCTTC	CASSGQTNSLLSYGYTF
TRBV5-6	TRBD1	once	17	TRBJ1-3	TGTGCCAGCAGCTATTGGCCCGGGACAGCCTCTGGAAACACCATATATTTT	CASSYWPGTASGNTIYF
TRBV5-1	TRBD2	NA	16	TRBJ2-3	TGCGCCAGCAGCCTCGGACTAGCGTCTAGCACAGATACGCAGTATTTT	CASSLGLASSTDTQYF
TRBV12-3/TRBV12-4	TRBD1	NA	13	TRBJ1-1	TGTGCCAGCAGTCAAAACAGGGGAGGAGAAGCTTTCTTT	CASSQNRGGEAFF
TRBV10-3	TRBD1	NA	15	TRBJ1-5	TGTGCCATCAGTGAGAAGACAGGGGTTTATCAGCCCCAGCATTTT	CAISEKTGVYQPQHF
TRBV6-5	TRBD1	NA	13	TRBJ1-2	TGTGCCAGCAGTTACCGACAGGGCTATGGCTACACCTTC	CASSYRQGYGYTF
TRBV24-1	NA	NA	13	TRBJ2-7	TGTGCCACCACGCAAGGGGGGGTCGGCGAGCAGTACTTC	CATTQGGVGEQYF
TRBV28	NA	NA	13	TRBJ1-2	TGTGCCAGCAGTTTGGGGCAGGGTTATGGCTACACCTTC	CASSLGQGYGYTF
TRBV28	TRBD1	NA	17	TRBJ2-1	TGTGCCAGCACACCTCGGACCGGGACAGGGAGAGGCAATGAGCAGTTCTTC	CASTPRTGTGRGNEQFF
TRBV6-4	TRBD2	once	16	TRBJ2-3	TGTGCCAGCAGTGAGAAGAGCGGGGGCGGCACAGATACGCAGTATTTT	CASSEKSGGGTDTQYF
TRBV4-3	NA	NA	13	TRBJ2-5	TGCGCCAGCAGCCATCTGTTCTGTCAGACCCAGTACTTC	CASSHLFCQTQYF
TRBV5-1	TRBD1	once	17	TRBJ1-6	TGCGCCAGCAGCTTGGAATTCGGGACAGGGAATAATTCACCCCTCCACTTT	CASSLEFGTGNNSPLHF
TRBV2	TRBD1	few	14	TRBJ2-3	TGTGCCAGCACCCGGGACAGGTCAAAGATAGGGCAGTATTTT	CASTRDRSKIGQYF
TRBV7-2	NA	NA	15	TRBJ2-7	TGTGCCAGCACCCTGTCCCCGGGACAAATCTACGAGCAGTACTTC	CASTLSPGQIYEQYF
TRBV5-1	TRBD2	NA	16	TRBJ2-1	TGCGCCAGCAGTAAGTCTAGCGGGGGGCAGAGGAATGAGCAGTTCTTC	CASSKSSGGQRNEQFF
TRBV5-6	NA	NA	13	TRBJ1-4	TGTGCCAGCAGCCCCCCCGGGGATGAAAAACTGTTTTTT	CASSPPGDEKLFF
TRBV7-9	TRBD1	once	14	TRBJ1-2	TGTGCCAGCAGCTCGCCGACAGGGGTCTATGGCTACACCTTC	CASSSPTGVYGYTF
TRBV28	NA	NA	17	TRBJ1-6	TGTGCCAGCATCAAGAAGTTCCCAGGAAGGTATAATTCACCCCTCCACTTT	CASIKKFPGRYNSPLHF
TRBV7-2	NA	NA	16	TRBJ2-3	TGTGCCAGCAGCTTAGCGCCCCGCAGGCCAGGAGATACGCAGTATTTT	CASSLAPRRPGDTQYF
TRBV19	TRBD1	few	15	TRBJ1-5	TGTGCCAGTAGTATCTTTAGCAGGGGGCGTCAGCCCCAGCATTTT	CASSIFSRGRQPQHF
TRBV9	NA	NA	14	TRBJ2-3	TGTGCCAGCAGCGTGTGGGAGAGGACAGATACGCAGTATTTT	CASSVWERTDTQYF
TRBV5-1	NA	NA	14	TRBJ1-1	TGCGCCAGCAGCTTGTACAGCATGAACACTGAAGCTTTCTTT	CASSLYSMNTEAFF
TRBV3-1/TRBV3-2	NA	NA	18	TRBJ2-5	TGTGCCAGCAGCCAAGATGTTACCGTCGGCGGGGAGGAGGAGACCCAGTACTTC	CASSQDVTVGGEEETQYF
TRBV27	NA	NA	15	TRBJ1-2	TGTGCCAGCAGCAACGGGATCGGGGGTAATTATGGCTACACCTTC	CASSNGIGGNYGYTF
TRBV30	NA	NA	15	TRBJ1-2	TGTGCCTGGAGGCTCTCAGGGAATCAAGGCTATGGCTACACCTTC	CAWRLSGNQGYGYTF
TRBV14	NA	NA	14	TRBJ2-5	TGTGCCAGCAGCCAAGATTTCGACAGGGAGACCCAGTACTTC	CASSQDFDRETQYF
TRBV4-1	TRBD2	NA	20	TRBJ2-3	TGCGCCAGCAGCCAAGAGGGACCACTCAGGGTAGCGGGAGGGCGAGATACGCAGTATTTT	CASSQEGPLRVAGGRDTQYF
TRBV4-1	NA	NA	15	TRBJ2-2	TGCGCCAGCAGCCAAGACACGGTGAACACCGGGGAGCTGTTTTTT	CASSQDTVNTGELFF
TRBV30	TRBD1	once	13	TRBJ1-4	TGTGCCTGGAGTTTACAGGGGAATGAAAAACTGTTTTTT	CAWSLQGNEKLFF
TRBV13	TRBD1	NA	15	TRBJ1-1	TGTGCCAGCAGCCCCCGGGACAGGCCGAACACTGAAGCTTTCTTT	CASSPRDRPNTEAFF
TRBV7-9	TRBD1	NA	15	TRBJ1-2	TGTGCCAGCACCACCCCCCGGGACAGGTCCGCTGGCTACACCTTC	CASTTPRDRSAGYTF
TRBV5-1	TRBD2	NA	17	TRBJ2-2	TGCGCCAGCAGCCCCCGGACTAGCGGGGGGAACACCGGGGAGCTGTTTTTT	CASSPRTSGGNTGELFF
TRBV28	NA	NA	17	TRBJ2-7	TGTGCCAGCAGCCAAACCGGGACTCACTTGGACTCCTACGAGCAGTACTTC	CASSQTGTHLDSYEQYF
TRBV6-5	NA	once	15	TRBJ2-7	TGTGCCAGCAGTTACTCGATTCCAGGGGCCTACGAGCAGTACTTC	CASSYSIPGAYEQYF
TRBV4-3	NA	NA	15	TRBJ1-3	TGCGCCAGCAGCGAAACCCTAAGCTCTGGAAACACCATATATTTT	CASSETLSSGNTIYF
TRBV6-2/TRBV6-3	TRBD1	once	15	TRBJ1-4	TGTGCCAGCAGTTACTCCGGGACAGGGAATGAAAAACTGTTTTTT	CASSYSGTGNEKLFF
TRBV27	NA	NA	12	TRBJ2-3	TGTGCCAGCAGTCTCCGGGGTCGGGAGCAGTATTTT	CASSLRGREQYF
TRBV19	NA	NA	12	TRBJ2-7	TGTGCCAGTAGTACCCCCCCCGACGAGCAGTACTTC	CASSTPPDEQYF
TRBV7-9	NA	NA	15	TRBJ2-7	TGTGCCAGCAGCTTAGTTAGCCAGGGAGGATACGAGCAGTACTTC	CASSLVSQGGYEQYF
TRBV7-9	TRBD1	NA	15	TRBJ2-5	TGTGCCAGCAGCTTAATAAGACAGGGGGAAGAGACCCAGTACTTC	CASSLIRQGEETQYF
TRBV7-3	TRBD2	NA	15	TRBJ2-3	TGTGCCAGCTCCCAAGCGGGGGGGTCCTTAGATACGCAGTATTTT	CASSQAGGSLDTQYF
TRBV28	TRBD1	NA	15	TRBJ1-1	TGTGCCAGCAGTACCCCAGGGACAGGGAAAACTGAAGCTTTCTTT	CASSTPGTGKTEAFF
TRBV7-2	NA	NA	13	TRBJ1-2	TGTGCCAGCAGCATACAGGGTATGAATGGCTACACCTTC	CASSIQGMNGYTF
TRBV28	TRBD1	NA	18	TRBJ2-2	TGTGCCAGCAGTTTATGGGGGACAGTAACCCTTGGGACCGGGGAGCTGTTTTTT	CASSLWGTVTLGTGELFF
TRBV9	TRBD2	once	17	TRBJ2-1	TGTGCCAGCAGCCCCCGTCGTGGGAGGGATTCCTACAATGAGCAGTTCTTC	CASSPRRGRDSYNEQFF
TRBV3-1/TRBV3-2	TRBD1	NA	14	TRBJ2-2	TGTGCCAGCAGTGACAGGGGCCACACCGGGGAGCTGTTTTTT	CASSDRGHTGELFF
TRBV19	NA	NA	15	TRBJ1-5	TGTGCCAGTAGTAAGGCAGGAGGGAGCAATCAGCCCCAGCATTTT	CASSKAGGSNQPQHF
TRBV13	TRBD1	once	15	TRBJ2-7	TGTGCCAGCAGCTTAGGTCGGACAGGATCGGGAGAGCAGTACTTC	CASSLGRTGSGEQYF
TRBV4-3	NA	NA	16	TRBJ1-1	TGCGCCAGCAGCCAACAATGGGGGGGTGAGGACACTGAAGCTTTCTTT	CASSQQWGGEDTEAFF
TRBV5-6	NA	NA	14	TRBJ2-1	TGTGCCAGCAGGGCCGGGAGCTCCTACAATGAGCAGTTCTTC	CASRAGSSYNEQFF